This T cell receptor beta chain was observed in a study of T-cell reconstitution after alpha-beta-depleted transplantation in children. V shed 2 bases, J shed 8 bases, and the junction held 14 bases outside the gene matches. Germline V gene data show CDR1 as SGHVS and CDR2 as FQNEAQ. The CDR3 has 16 amino acids. TCRbeta library construction was performed incorporating unique molecular identifiers. Using its own MiXCR run on the PCR reads, TCRdb lists one record per CDR3 protein. The sample consists of nearly 550,000 distinct CDR3 sequences, approximately 16% of them appearing once. V gene TRBV7-8 combines with J gene TRBJ1-2; 7 bases are shared with TRBD1. This clonotype originated in a human donor who donated a stem cell graft to a child with acute lymphoblastic leukemia. Sequences were derived from PBMCs from the stem cell graft donor, sampled from the stem cell graft. The CDR3 protein is CASSLLLGTATLGYTF. The CDR3, as DNA: TGTGCCAGCAGCTTATTACTCGGGACAGCTACCTTAGGCTACACCTTC.